This T cell receptor (beta chain) was captured in a study of cytomegalovirus exposure and HLA in healthy donors. Study summary: Later analysis reported that the approximately 130 validation repertoires shared the platform of the roughly 700 first-cohort repertoires. Regarding the study as a whole: Some public TCRs appeared in many individuals, while most sequences were rare. The investigators catalogued 150 to 200 TCR beta chains as cytomegalovirus-associated.

Comments on this clone: The antigen remains unidentified.

The germline V gene encodes CDR1 SGHTS and CDR2 YDEGEE. This CDR3 spans 14 amino acids. Trimming cost V 4 bases and J 4 bases, with 11 bases left between them. From the roughly 120-subject validation cohort, which was separate from the approximately 700-subject first cohort, the donors were drawn. The assay was immunoSEQ multiplex PCR, and TCRdb's table has in-frame clones only and misses some. The profile covers over 100,000 clones, with 80% to 90% appearing a single time and 1% to 1.5% taken by the ten largest. The chain links TRBV5-8 to TRBJ1-4; tentative D call: TRBD1 (5 bases). The clonotype comes from a woman under 30 in good health and CMV-seronegative. The sample was PBMCs. CDR3 residues: CASSRGTFNEKLFF. In DNA form, the CDR3 reads TGTGCCAGCAGCCGGGGGACCTTTAATGAAAAACTGTTTTTT.